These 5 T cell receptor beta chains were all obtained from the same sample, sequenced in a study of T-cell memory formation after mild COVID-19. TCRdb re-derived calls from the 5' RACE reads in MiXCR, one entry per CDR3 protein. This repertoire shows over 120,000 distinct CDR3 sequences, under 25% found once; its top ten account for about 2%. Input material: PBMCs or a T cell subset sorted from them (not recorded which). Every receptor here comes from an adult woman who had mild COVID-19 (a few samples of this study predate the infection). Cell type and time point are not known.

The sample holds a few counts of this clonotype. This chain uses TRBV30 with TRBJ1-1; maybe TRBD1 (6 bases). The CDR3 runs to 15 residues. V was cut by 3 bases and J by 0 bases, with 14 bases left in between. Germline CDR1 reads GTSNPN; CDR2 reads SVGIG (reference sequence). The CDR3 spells CAWSTSRTVNTEAFF. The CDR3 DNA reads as TGTGCCTGGAGCACAAGTAGGACAGTGAACACTGAAGCTTTCTTT.

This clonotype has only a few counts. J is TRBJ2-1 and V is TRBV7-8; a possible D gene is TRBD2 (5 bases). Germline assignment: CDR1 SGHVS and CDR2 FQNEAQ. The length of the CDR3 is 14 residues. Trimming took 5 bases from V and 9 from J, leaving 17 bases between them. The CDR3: CASSPENVAIEQFF. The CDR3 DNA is TGTGCCAGCAGCCCGGAAAATGTAGCGATTGAGCAGTTCTTC.

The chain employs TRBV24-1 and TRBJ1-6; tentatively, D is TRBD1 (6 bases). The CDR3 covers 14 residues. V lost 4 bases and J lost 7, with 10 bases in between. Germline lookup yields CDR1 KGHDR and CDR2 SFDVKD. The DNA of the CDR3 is TGTGCCACCAGTGAAGGGACACAGAATTCACCCCTCCACTTT. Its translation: CATSEGTQNSPLHF.

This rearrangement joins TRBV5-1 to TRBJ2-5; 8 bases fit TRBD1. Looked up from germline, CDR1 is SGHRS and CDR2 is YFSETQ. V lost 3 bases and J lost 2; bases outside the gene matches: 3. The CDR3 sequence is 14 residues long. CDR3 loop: CASSSRQGQETQYF. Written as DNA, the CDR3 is TGCGCCAGCAGCTCCAGACAGGGGCAAGAGACCCAGTACTTC.

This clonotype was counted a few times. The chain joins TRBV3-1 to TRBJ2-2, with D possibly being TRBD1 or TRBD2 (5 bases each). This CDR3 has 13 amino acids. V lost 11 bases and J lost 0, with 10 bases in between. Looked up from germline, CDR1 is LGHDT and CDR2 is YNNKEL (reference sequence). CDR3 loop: CAAMGPNTGELFF. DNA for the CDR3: TGTGCCGCAATGGGACCGAACACCGGGGAGCTGTTTTTT.